The entry below gives a single T cell receptor beta chain sequence along with its context. Its antigen is still unknown. An end of the junction differs from the germline gene, which may be a read error. This entry comes from a study of blood T cells in healthy people across ages. Study results and limitations: Researchers said unsorted PBMCs prevented a conclusive naive versus antigen-experienced comparison. Naive CD4+ cell counts and diversity both ran higher in long-lived than in aged donors.

The CDR3 has 14 residues. Looked up from germline, CDR1 is SNHLY and CDR2 is FYNNEI. With a J-beta primer mix and a sample-barcoded 5' primer, a second PCR ran about 7 to 12 cycles. Template switching added a 12-random-nucleotide identifier to every cDNA molecule. Each CDR3 protein is one row after TCRdb ran MiXCR on the 5' RACE reads. This table has some 1.8 million distinct CDR3 sequences, about two fifths appearing once. The chain is built from TRBV2 and TRBJ1-5; TRBD1 agrees at 7 bases. Sequenced input: blood. This TCR derives from a human donor in good health. The CDR3 DNA is TGCGCCAGCAGACAGGGTTTGTCCAATCAGCCCCAGCATTTT. Its protein is CASRQGLSNQPQHF. Full variable domain (outside the CDR3, taken from reference TRBV2 and TRBJ1-5): EPEVTQTPSHQVTQMGQEVILRCVPISNHLYFYWYRQILGQKVEFLVSFYNNEISEKSEIFDDQFSVERPDGSNFTLKIRSTKLEDSAMYFCASRQGLSNQPQHFGDGTRLSIL.